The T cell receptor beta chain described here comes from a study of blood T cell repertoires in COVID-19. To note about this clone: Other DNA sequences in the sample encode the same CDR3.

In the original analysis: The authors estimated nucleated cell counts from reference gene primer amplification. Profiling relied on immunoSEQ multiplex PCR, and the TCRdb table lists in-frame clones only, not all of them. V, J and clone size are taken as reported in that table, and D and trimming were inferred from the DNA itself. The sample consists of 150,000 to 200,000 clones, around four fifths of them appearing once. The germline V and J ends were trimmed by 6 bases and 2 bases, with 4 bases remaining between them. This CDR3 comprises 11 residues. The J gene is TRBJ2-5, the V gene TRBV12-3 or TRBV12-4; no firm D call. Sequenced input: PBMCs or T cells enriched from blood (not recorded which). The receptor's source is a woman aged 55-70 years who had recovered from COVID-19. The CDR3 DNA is TGTGCCAGCAGCCTACAAGAGACCCAGTACTTC. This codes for CASSLQETQYF.